Listed below are T cell receptor beta chains from one sample, sequenced in a study of T cell changes during pregnancy in multiple sclerosis. Assay used: immunoSEQ multiplex PCR; TCRdb lists only in-frame clones, some missing. The table records approximately 40,000 clones, more than 85% of them present only once. The specimen was CD8+ T cells from peripheral blood mononuclear cells, collected after pregnancy. The receptors stem from a female donor with multiple sclerosis, enrolled in a pregnancy study. Both conserved end residues are part of each CDR3. A row's size may be missing; if present it is once, few, many or a size class.

abundance	v_gene	j_gene	CDR3aa
-	TRBV7-2	TRBJ2-3	CASSPPGLGTQYF
-	TRBV15	TRBJ2-1	CATSRDFPVNEQFF
-	TRBV27	TRBJ1-1	CASSLSSGSGTEAFF
-	TRBV18	TRBJ1-5	CASSSTGSNQPQHF
-	TRBV6-1	TRBJ1-1	CASTEGGSRNTEAFF
-	TRBV29-1	TRBJ2-7	CSVESDRGYEQYF
-	TRBV29-1	TRBJ2-1	CSVELVANEQFF
-	TRBV6-5	TRBJ2-1	CASSRTSGTYNEQFF
-	TRBV7-9	TRBJ1-1	CASSLATAPREAFF
-	TRBV7-6	TRBJ2-1	CASSYGGLAAYNEQFF
-	TRBV6-5	TRBJ1-2	CASSATTTGNYGYTF
-	TRBV19	TRBJ2-1	CASSPYGQYNEQFF
-	TRBV29-1	TRBJ2-1	CSGSQGFSYNEQFF
-	TRBV19	TRBJ1-4	CAVRVREKLFF
-	TRBV25-1	TRBJ2-1	CASSDSLQGRKFF
-	TRBV5-4	TRBJ2-7	CASSPEGVGDYEQYF
-	TRBV6-6	TRBJ2-2	CASRTGTGELFF
-	TRBV2	TRBJ2-1	CASSSGTSGTNEQFF
-	TRBV5-1	TRBJ1-1	CASSSKTGGTNTEAFF
-	TRBV25-1	TRBJ2-1	CASSDARTGRAYNEQFF
-	TRBV6-1	TRBJ1-2	CASSEEGQGGYGYTF
few	TRBV6-5	TRBJ2-1	CASSLAGVSNEQFF
-	TRBV4-1	TRBJ2-1	CASSQAGSGSYNEQFF
-	TRBV11-2	TRBJ2-7	CASSRSGLTYEQYF
-	TRBV4-1	TRBJ1-1	CASSQVGLWGTEAFF
-	TRBV10-3	TRBJ1-5	CASTGEMNQPQHF
-	TRBV29-1	TRBJ1-2	CSVEGDRGYGYTF
few	TRBV27	TRBJ1-1	CASSLATGMNTEAFF
-	TRBV6-6	TRBJ1-4	CASSSTGDNEKLFF
-	TRBV18	TRBJ1-3	CASSYDRAVSGSGNTIYF
-	TRBV27	TRBJ1-1	CASISGGSTEAFF
-	TRBV5-4	TRBJ1-1	CASSPTANTEAFF
-	TRBV30	TRBJ2-7	CAYLAGESYEQYF
once	TRBV9	TRBJ1-4	CASSLWASNEKLFF
-	TRBV7-2	TRBJ1-2	CASSLAEPGQGYGYTF
-	TRBV6-5	TRBJ1-1	CASRAGTEAFF